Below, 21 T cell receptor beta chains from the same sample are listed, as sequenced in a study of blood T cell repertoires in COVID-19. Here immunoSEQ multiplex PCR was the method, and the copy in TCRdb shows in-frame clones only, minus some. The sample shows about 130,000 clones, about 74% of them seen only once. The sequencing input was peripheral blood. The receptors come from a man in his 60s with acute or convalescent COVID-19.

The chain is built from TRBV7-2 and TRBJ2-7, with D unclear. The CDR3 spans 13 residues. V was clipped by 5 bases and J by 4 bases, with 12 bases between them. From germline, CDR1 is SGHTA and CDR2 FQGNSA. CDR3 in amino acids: CASSRVSVYEQYF. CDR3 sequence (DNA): TGTGCCAGCAGCCGGGTCTCGGTATACGAGCAGTACTTC.

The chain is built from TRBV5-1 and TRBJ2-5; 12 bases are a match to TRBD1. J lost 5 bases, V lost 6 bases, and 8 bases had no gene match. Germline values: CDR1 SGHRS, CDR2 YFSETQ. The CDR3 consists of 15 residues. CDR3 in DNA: TGCGCCAGCAAAGGGGGACAGGGGGCTGGGGAGACCCAGTACTTC. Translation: CASKGGQGAGETQYF.

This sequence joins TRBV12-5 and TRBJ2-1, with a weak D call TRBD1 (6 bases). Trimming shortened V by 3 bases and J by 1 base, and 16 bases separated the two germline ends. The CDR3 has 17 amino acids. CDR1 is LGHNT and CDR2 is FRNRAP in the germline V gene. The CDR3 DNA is TGTGCTAGTGGTTTTGAACAGGGTTACGGGTCCTACAATGAGCAGTTCTTC. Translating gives CASGFEQGYGSYNEQFF.

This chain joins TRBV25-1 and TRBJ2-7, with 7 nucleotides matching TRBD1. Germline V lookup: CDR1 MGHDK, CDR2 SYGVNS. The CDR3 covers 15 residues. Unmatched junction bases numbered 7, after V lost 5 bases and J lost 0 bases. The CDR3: CASSPDRAHSYEQYF. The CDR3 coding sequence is TGTGCCAGCAGTCCTGACAGGGCCCACTCCTACGAGCAGTACTTC.

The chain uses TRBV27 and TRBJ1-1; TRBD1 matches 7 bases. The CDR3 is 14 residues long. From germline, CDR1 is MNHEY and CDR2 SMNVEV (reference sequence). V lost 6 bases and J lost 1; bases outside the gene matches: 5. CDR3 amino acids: CASREHRGNTEAFF. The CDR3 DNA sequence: TGTGCCAGCAGAGAACACAGGGGGAACACTGAAGCTTTCTTT.

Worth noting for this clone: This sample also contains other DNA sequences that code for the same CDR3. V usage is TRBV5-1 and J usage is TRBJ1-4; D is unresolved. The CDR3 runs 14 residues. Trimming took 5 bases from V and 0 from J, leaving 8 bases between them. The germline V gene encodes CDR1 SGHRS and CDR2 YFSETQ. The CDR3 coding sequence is TGCGCCAGCAGGGAGAGTGCAACTAATGAAAAACTGTTTTTT. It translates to CASRESATNEKLFF.

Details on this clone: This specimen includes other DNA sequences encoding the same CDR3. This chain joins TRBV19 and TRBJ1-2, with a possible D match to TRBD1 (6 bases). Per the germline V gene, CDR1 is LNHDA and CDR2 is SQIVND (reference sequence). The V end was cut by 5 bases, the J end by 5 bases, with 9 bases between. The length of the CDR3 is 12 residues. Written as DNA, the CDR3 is TGTGCCAGTAGTGAGACAGGATATGGCTACACCTTC. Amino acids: CASSETGYGYTF.

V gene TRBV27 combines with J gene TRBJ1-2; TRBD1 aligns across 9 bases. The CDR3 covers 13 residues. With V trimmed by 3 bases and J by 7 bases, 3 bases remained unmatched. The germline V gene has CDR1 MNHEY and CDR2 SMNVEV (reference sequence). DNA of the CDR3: TGTGCCAGCAGTTTCGGACAGGGGTTTGGCTACACCTTC. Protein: CASSFGQGFGYTF.

The CDR3 reads CASSTSFRSGELFF. CDR3 DNA: TGTGCCAGCAGCACATCGTTTCGTTCCGGGGAGCTGTTTTTT. This chain links TRBV6-6 with TRBJ2-2; D gene uncertain. With 6 bases removed from V and 6 bases from J, the gap between germline ends came to 14 bases. The CDR3 runs to 14 residues. CDR1 is MNHNY and CDR2 is SVGAGI in the germline V gene (reference sequence).

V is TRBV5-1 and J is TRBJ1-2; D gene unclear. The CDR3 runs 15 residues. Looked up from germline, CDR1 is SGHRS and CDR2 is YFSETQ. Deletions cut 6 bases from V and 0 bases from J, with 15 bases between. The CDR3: CASTTSDNTNYGYTF. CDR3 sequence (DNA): TGCGCCAGCACCACCTCCGACAATACTAACTATGGCTACACCTTC.

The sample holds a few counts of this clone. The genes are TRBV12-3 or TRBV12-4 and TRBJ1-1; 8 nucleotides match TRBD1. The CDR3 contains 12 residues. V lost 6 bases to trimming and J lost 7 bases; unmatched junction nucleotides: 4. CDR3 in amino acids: CASRYGQGEAFF. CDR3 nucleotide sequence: TGTGCCAGCAGATACGGACAGGGTGAAGCTTTCTTT.

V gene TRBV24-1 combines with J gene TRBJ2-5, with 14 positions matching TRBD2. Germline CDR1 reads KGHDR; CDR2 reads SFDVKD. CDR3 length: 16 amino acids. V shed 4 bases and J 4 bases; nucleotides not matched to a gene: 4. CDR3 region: CATSDHGLAGGETQYF. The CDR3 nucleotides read TGTGCCACCAGTGACCATGGACTAGCGGGAGGAGAGACCCAGTACTTC.

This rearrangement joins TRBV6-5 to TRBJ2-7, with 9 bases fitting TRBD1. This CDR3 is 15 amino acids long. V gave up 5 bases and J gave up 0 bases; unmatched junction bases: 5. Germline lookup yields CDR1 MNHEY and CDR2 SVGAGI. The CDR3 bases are TGTGCCAGCAGTCGACCGGGACAGGGCTCCTACGAGCAGTACTTC. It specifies CASSRPGQGSYEQYF.

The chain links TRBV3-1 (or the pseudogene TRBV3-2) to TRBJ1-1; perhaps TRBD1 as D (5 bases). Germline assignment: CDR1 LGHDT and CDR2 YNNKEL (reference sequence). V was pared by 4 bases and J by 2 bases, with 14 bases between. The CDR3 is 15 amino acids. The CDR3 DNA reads TGTGCCAGCAGCCCAGGGTGGGGACTCAACACTGAAGCTTTCTTT. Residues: CASSPGWGLNTEAFF.

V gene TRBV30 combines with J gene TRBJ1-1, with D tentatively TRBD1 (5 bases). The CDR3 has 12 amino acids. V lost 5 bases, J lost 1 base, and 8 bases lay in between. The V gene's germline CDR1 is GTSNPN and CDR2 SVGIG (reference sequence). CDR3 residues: CAWDQGNTEAFF. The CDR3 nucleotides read TGTGCCTGGGACCAGGGGAACACTGAAGCTTTCTTT. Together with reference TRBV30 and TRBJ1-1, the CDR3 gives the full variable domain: SQTIHQWPATLVQPVGSPLSLECTVEGTSNPNLYWYRQAAGRGLQLLFYSVGIGQISSEVPQNLSASRPQDRQFILSSKKLLLSDSGFYLCAWDQGNTEAFFGQGTRLTVV.

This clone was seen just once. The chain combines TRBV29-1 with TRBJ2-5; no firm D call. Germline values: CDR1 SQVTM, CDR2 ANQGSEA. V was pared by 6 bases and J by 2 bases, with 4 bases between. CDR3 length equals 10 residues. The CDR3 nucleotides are TGCAGCGTGGAGCAAGAGACCCAGTACTTC. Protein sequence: CSVEQETQYF.

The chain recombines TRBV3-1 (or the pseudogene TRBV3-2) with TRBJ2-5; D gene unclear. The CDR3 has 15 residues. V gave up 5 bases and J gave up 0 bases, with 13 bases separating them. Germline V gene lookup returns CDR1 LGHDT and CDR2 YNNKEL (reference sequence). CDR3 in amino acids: CASSFQEKYQETQYF. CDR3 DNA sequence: TGTGCCAGCAGCTTCCAAGAGAAGTACCAAGAGACCCAGTACTTC.

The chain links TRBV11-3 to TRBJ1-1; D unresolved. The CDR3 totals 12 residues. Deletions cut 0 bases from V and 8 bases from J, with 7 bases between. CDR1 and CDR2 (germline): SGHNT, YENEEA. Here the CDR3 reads CASSLDGGEAFF. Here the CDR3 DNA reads TGTGCCAGCAGCTTAGACGGCGGAGAAGCTTTCTTT.

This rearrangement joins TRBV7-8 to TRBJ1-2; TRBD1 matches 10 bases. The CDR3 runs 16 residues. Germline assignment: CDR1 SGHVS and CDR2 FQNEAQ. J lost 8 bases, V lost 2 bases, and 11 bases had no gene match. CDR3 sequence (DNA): TGTGCCAGCAGCTTAAAGGACAGGGGGAGCGTGAAGGGCTACACCTTC. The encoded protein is CASSLKDRGSVKGYTF.

The CDR3 nucleotides are TGTGCCAGCAGCTTAGGACACAACAGCGGACGGCTGAACACTGAAGCTTTCTTT. Translated: CASSLGHNSGRLNTEAFF. The V and J genes are TRBV11-3 and TRBJ1-1; D is ambiguous. CDR1 and CDR2 from the germline V gene are SGHNT and YENEEA. The CDR3 is 18 residues long. Between the trimmed V and J ends, which lost 1 base and 0 bases, there was a span of 18 bases.

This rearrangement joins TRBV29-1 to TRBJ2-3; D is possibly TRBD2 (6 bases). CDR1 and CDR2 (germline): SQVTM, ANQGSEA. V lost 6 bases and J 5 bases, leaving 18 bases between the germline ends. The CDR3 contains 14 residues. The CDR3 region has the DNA TGCAGCGTCGAAAACCCGACTAGACAAGATACGCAGTATTTT. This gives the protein CSVENPTRQDTQYF.